This TCR beta chain was profiled in a study of regulatory T cells in long-lasting Graves disease. Study-wide results and limits: The persistent group shared 2,500 to 3,000 public clonotypes, more than the approximately 1,000 shared by new patients. Peripheral blood, not thyroid tissue, was the sole material studied. Repertoires from persistent disease leaned toward TRBV28, TRBJ1-2 and TRBJ2-5.

This clonotype was seen ten or more times. The antigen is undetermined. For TCR beta, libraries came from iRepertoire HTBI primers and Arm-PCR of CDR3 regions. One entry per CDR3 protein results from TCRdb running MiXCR on the multiplex PCR reads. The data contain some 500,000 distinct CDR3 sequences, about 16% of them seen just once; the ten biggest clones take up just under 25%. Time point in this sample: newly diagnosed GD, antithyroid drugs for less than 3 months. RNA extracted from PBMCs served as the sequencing template. American Thyroid Association guidelines defined Graves' disease diagnosis. Trimming shortened V by 0 bases and J by 4 bases, and 9 bases separated the two germline ends. This CDR3 is 14 amino acids long. The germline V gene encodes CDR1 KGHSH and CDR2 LQKENI. In addition, the sample was reused for a study of T cells in Graves' hyperthyroidism and ophthalmopathy.

The chain carries TRBV18 and TRBJ1-1; D is unresolved. The clonotype comes from a woman between 40 and 65 years old with Graves disease. The sequences come from peripheral blood mononuclear cells (PBMCs), collected at new diagnosis, from a patient treated with antithyroid drugs. CDR3 in amino acids: CASSPPAPLTEAFF. The CDR3 DNA reads TGTGCCAGCTCACCACCGGCCCCGCTCACTGAAGCTTTCTTT.